This T cell receptor (beta chain) was documented in a study of cytomegalovirus exposure and HLA in healthy donors. About the research overall: Samples from HLA-typed donors yielded about 80 million unique TCRs in an early data release. Study-wide points: Association of 16,951 TCR beta sequences with HLA alleles was found at 0.05 false discovery rate in a later analysis.

The PCR made use of 60 Vbeta and 13 Jbeta primers. Some clones are missing from TCRdb's copy, which holds only in-frame ones; the method was immunoSEQ multiplex PCR. The sample yields about 160,000 clones, 65% to 80% seen once. This clone was counted between two and nine times. Its target is not known. Trimming took off 7 bases at V and 5 bases at J, with 12 bases between the two ends. The CDR3 consists of 13 residues. Germline values: CDR1 SNHLY, CDR2 FYNNEI. The source of this sequence is a middle-aged man in good health and CMV-seronegative. The chain has TRBV2 and TRBJ2-1; D gene unclear. The specimen was PBMCs. DNA of the CDR3: TGTGCCAGCATCAAGACACGAGACAATGAGCAGTTCTTC. Its protein is CASIKTRDNEQFF. The full variable domain, in which reference TRBV2 and TRBJ2-1 provide the parts outside the CDR3, is EPEVTQTPSHQVTQMGQEVILRCVPISNHLYFYWYRQILGQKVEFLVSFYNNEISEKSEIFDDQFSVERPDGSNFTLKIRSTKLEDSAMYFCASIKTRDNEQFFGPGTRLTVL.